What follows are 19 T cell receptor beta chains derived from one specimen sequenced in a study of T cell repertoires in cytomegalovirus infection. One entry per CDR3 protein results from TCRdb running MiXCR on the reads. The data contain more than 650,000 distinct CDR3 sequences, approximately 34% of them singletons. The sequenced material came from PBMCs. The receptors shown here come from a human donor in good health (CMV status not recorded). Some clones in this sample may be carry-over from other donors' samples.

The genes are TRBV5-1 and TRBJ2-7, with unresolved D. Trimming removed 4 bases from V and 2 bases from J, with 16 bases in between. This CDR3 region has 15 residues. Germline CDR1 reads SGHRS; CDR2 reads YFSETQ. Here the CDR3 DNA reads TGCGCCAGCAGCCCATACAGAGGCCCTACCTACGAGCAGTACTTC. It specifies CASSPYRGPTYEQYF.

On this clonotype itself: At one end the junction does not follow the germline gene, possibly because of a read error. CDR3 nucleotides: TGTGCCAGAAGCTTATCACAGGGAGACGATCAGTACTTC. Residues: CARSLSQGDDQYF. The chain links TRBV7-8 to TRBJ2-7; possible D gene TRBD1, 6 bases. The germline V gene encodes CDR1 SGHVS and CDR2 FQNEAQ. The CDR3 is 13 residues long.

The rearrangement joins TRBV6-6 to TRBJ1-1; no reliable D call. V dropped 1 base and J dropped 0 bases, with 9 bases sitting between them. From germline, CDR1 is MNHNY and CDR2 SVGAGI (reference sequence). The CDR3 loop spans 15 amino acids. Here the CDR3 DNA reads TGTGCCAGCAGTTACTTAGGCAGGTTGAACACTGAAGCTTTCTTT. Translation gives CASSYLGRLNTEAFF.

This clonotype was recorded at least ten times. V is TRBV7-6 and J is TRBJ1-1; D is unresolved. From germline, CDR1 is SGHVS and CDR2 FNYEAQ. CDR3 length: 20 residues. With 4 bases removed from V and 0 bases from J, the gap between germline ends came to 27 bases. CDR3: CASSSIVWTRTAPMNTEAFF. The DNA for the CDR3 is TGTGCCAGCAGCTCCATCGTGTGGACTCGGACGGCTCCCATGAACACTGAAGCTTTCTTT.

The chain combines TRBV20-1 with TRBJ1-2; 11 nucleotides match TRBD1. Unmatched junction bases numbered 7, after V lost 2 bases and J lost 5 bases. The length of the CDR3 is 15 residues. Looked up from germline, CDR1 is DFQATT and CDR2 is SNEGSKA (reference sequence). The CDR3 spells CSARRPDRGLYGYTF. CDR3 coding DNA: TGCAGTGCTAGACGACCGGACAGGGGGCTGTATGGCTACACCTTC.

This chain joins TRBV10-1 and TRBJ1-1; D is undetermined. The length of the CDR3 is 14 residues. CDR1 is WNHNN and CDR2 is SYGVQD in the germline V gene (reference sequence). The V gene lost 0 bases and the J gene lost 2 bases, with 7 bases spanning the gap. CDR3 in amino acids: CASSESGPNTEAFF. The CDR3 nucleotides are TGCGCCAGCAGTGAGTCTGGTCCTAACACTGAAGCTTTCTTT.

In nucleotides, the CDR3 is TGTGCCAGCAGCATACGAAGAGCAACTAATGAAAAACTGTTTTTT. Translating it yields CASSIRRATNEKLFF. This chain uses TRBV7-2 with TRBJ1-4; no definite D call. V shed 5 bases and J shed 0 bases, with 10 bases lying between them. The CDR3 loop spans 15 amino acids. The germline CDR1 and CDR2 sequences are SGHTA and FQGNSA.

This clonotype was seen a handful of times. The chain is built from TRBV29-1 and TRBJ2-2; TRBD2 matches at 8 bases. The CDR3 contains 16 residues. The germline CDR1 and CDR2 sequences are SQVTM and ANQGSEA. The V and J ends lost 4 bases and 4 bases, in that order; junction bases with no gene match: 11. The CDR3 sequence: CSVVSGSGSLTGELFF. CDR3 DNA: TGCAGCGTTGTAAGCGGGAGCGGGAGCCTCACCGGGGAGCTGTTTTTT.

This clonotype was observed a few times. The rearrangement joins TRBV10-3 to TRBJ2-1, with 8 positions matching TRBD2. Germline V gene lookup returns CDR1 ENHRY and CDR2 SYGVKD. The CDR3 loop spans 17 amino acids. V gave up 3 bases and J gave up 4 bases; unmatched junction bases: 11. CDR3 nucleotide sequence: TGTGCCATCAGTGATCGCCCCCTCTCGGGGGGGTACAATGAGCAGTTCTTC. Translation gives CAISDRPLSGGYNEQFF.

This clonotype was seen a handful of times. The chain is built from TRBV5-4 and TRBJ2-7; D is unclear. Germline CDR1 and CDR2: SGHNT and YYREEE (reference sequence). Trimming stripped 4 bases from V and 6 bases from J, with 17 bases between. The CDR3 loop spans 14 amino acids. The CDR3 spells CASSEPGLHSEQYF. In nucleotides, the CDR3 is TGTGCCAGCAGCGAACCGGGCCTCCATTCCGAGCAGTACTTC.

This clonotype has just a few counts. This rearrangement joins TRBV19 to TRBJ1-3; D is unclear. V was pared by 4 bases and J by 1 base, with 17 bases between. The CDR3 is 17 residues long. The germline V gene has CDR1 LNHDA and CDR2 SQIVND (reference sequence). DNA of the CDR3: TGTGCCAGTAGTAACGCAGGAGGAGGCTTGTCTGGAAACACCATATATTTT. It encodes CASSNAGGGLSGNTIYF.

This clonotype was recorded a few times. The chain is built from TRBV19 and TRBJ1-1, with D uncertain. The CDR3 contains 14 residues. V shed 7 bases and J shed 0 bases, with 12 bases lying between them. Per germline, CDR1 LNHDA and CDR2 SQIVND (reference sequence). The CDR3 protein is CASNSGRMNTEAFF. In nucleotides, the CDR3 is TGTGCCAGTAACAGCGGACGGATGAACACTGAAGCTTTCTTT.

This chain connects TRBV7-3 to TRBJ2-1; no firm D call. Per the germline V gene, CDR1 is SGHTA and CDR2 is FQGTGA. V lost 4 bases to trimming and J lost 6 bases, with 25 bases between them. This CDR3 has 18 residues. CDR3 sequence reads: CASSSQPAPRMGSNEQFF. The CDR3 DNA sequence: TGTGCCAGCAGCTCCCAGCCGGCCCCCAGAATGGGTTCCAATGAGCAGTTCTTC.

The chain combines TRBV20-1 with TRBJ2-7; D is undetermined. The CDR3 is 13 residues long. Trimming left V 3 bases short and J 2 bases short, with 11 bases between. Germline assignment: CDR1 DFQATT and CDR2 SNEGSKA (reference sequence). CDR3 residues: CSARDQLPYEQYF. Here the CDR3 DNA reads TGCAGTGCTAGGGATCAACTCCCCTACGAGCAGTACTTC.

This clonotype was detected only a few times. The rearrangement uses TRBV6-5 and TRBJ1-5; weak D call: TRBD1 (5 bases). Trimming removed 1 base at V and 3 bases at J, with 19 bases between. CDR1 and CDR2 (germline): MNHEY, SVGAGI. CDR3 size: 18 residues. CDR3 amino acids: CASSYYTAGPHHNQPQHF. Written as DNA, the CDR3 is TGTGCCAGCAGTTACTACACAGCAGGGCCACACCACAATCAGCCCCAGCATTTT.

The rearrangement joins TRBV4-3 to TRBJ2-3; 8 bases agree with TRBD1. Germline V CDR1 and CDR2: LGHNA, YSLEER. The CDR3 is 14 amino acids. V was pared by 9 bases and J by 3 bases, with 8 bases of the junction left unmatched. The CDR3: CASRQGSGTDTQYF. The DNA of the CDR3 is TGCGCCAGTCGACAGGGGTCTGGAACAGATACGCAGTATTTT.

V usage is TRBV11-2 and J usage is TRBJ2-5; tentatively, D is TRBD1 (6 bases). In germline, CDR1 is SGHAT, CDR2 FQNNGV. The CDR3 has 15 residues. Deletions cut 6 bases from V and 6 bases from J, with 20 bases between. The DNA of the CDR3 is TGTGCCAGCAGGGATGGGGGCATAACCCCCAAGACCCAGTACTTC. Its protein is CASRDGGITPKTQYF.

The chain carries TRBV28 and TRBJ2-3; a weak D match, TRBD2 (7 bases). Between the trimmed V and J ends, which lost 6 bases and 5 bases, there was a span of 21 bases. This CDR3 region has 16 residues. The germline CDR1 and CDR2 sequences are MDHEN and SYDVKM. The CDR3, as DNA: TGTGCCAGCAGCCACGGGGGGCGGAGGAGTTTAGATACGCAGTATTTT. It codes for CASSHGGRRSLDTQYF.

J is TRBJ2-7 and V is TRBV7-8; 9 positions match TRBD1. Unmatched junction bases numbered 21, after V lost 2 bases and J lost 4 bases. The CDR3 covers 20 residues. The germline CDR1 and CDR2 sequences are SGHVS and FQNEAQ. The CDR3 sequence is CASSLPKGQGGKGGRYEQYF. CDR3 bases: TGTGCCAGCAGCTTACCCAAGGGACAGGGCGGGAAAGGGGGCAGGTACGAGCAGTACTTC.